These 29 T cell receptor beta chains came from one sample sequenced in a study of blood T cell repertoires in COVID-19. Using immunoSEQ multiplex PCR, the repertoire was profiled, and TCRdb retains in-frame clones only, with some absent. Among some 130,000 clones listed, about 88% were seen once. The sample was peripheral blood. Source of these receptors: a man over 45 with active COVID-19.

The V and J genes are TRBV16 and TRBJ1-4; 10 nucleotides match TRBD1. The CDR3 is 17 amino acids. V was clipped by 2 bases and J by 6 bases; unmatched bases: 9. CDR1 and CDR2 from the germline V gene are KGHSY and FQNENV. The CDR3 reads CASSQVHTGQGYEKLFF. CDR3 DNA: TGTGCCAGCAGCCAAGTTCATACGGGACAGGGGTATGAAAAACTGTTTTTT.

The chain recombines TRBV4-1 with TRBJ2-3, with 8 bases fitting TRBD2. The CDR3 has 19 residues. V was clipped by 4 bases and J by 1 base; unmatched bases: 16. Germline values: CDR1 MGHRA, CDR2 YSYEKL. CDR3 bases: TGCGCCAGCAGCCGAGGACTAGCCCAACTTCCGCGAGGCACAGATACGCAGTATTTT. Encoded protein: CASSRGLAQLPRGTDTQYF.

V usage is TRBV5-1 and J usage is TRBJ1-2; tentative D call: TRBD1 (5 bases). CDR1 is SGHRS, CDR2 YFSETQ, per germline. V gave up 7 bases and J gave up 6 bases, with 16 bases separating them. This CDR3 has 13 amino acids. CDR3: CASQGDSQDGYTF. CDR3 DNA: TGCGCCAGCCAGGGCGATTCCCAAGATGGCTACACCTTC.

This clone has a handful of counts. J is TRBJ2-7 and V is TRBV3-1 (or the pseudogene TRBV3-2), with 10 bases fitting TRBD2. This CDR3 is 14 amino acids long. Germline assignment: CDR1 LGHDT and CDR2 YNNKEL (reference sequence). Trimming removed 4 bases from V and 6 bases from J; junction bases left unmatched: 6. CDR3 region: CASSLAGGRGEQYV. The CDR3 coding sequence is TGTGCCAGCAGCCTAGCGGGAGGCCGGGGCGAGCAGTACGTC.

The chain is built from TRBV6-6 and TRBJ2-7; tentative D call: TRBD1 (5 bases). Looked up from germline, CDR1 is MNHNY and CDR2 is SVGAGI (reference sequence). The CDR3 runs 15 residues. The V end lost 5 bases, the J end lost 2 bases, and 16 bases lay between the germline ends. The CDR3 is CASSGRVTLTYEQYF. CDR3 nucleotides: TGTGCCAGCAGTGGCAGGGTTACCCTTACCTACGAGCAGTACTTC.

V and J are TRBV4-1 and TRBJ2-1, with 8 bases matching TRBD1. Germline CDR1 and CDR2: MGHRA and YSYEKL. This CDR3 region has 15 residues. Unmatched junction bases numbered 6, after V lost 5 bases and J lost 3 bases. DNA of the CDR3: TGCGCCAGCAGCTCACCGGGACAGGACTACAATGAGCAGTTCTTC. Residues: CASSSPGQDYNEQFF.

As DNA, the CDR3 is TGTGCCAGCAGTGAAGCGCAACTAGCTAGCACAGATACGCAGTATTTT. This gives the protein CASSEAQLASTDTQYF. The rearrangement uses TRBV6-1 and TRBJ2-3; D is possibly TRBD2 (6 bases). V was cut by 0 bases and J by 0 bases, with 10 bases left in between. Germline lookup yields CDR1 MNHNS and CDR2 SASEGT. The CDR3 contains 16 residues.

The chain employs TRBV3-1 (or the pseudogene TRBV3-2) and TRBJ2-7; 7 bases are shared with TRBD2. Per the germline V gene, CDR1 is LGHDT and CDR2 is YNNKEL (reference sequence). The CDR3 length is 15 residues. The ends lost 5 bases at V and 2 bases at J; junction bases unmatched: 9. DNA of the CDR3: TGTGCCAGCAGCATCGGGGGGACTCGCCCCTACGAGCAGTACTTC. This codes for CASSIGGTRPYEQYF.

CDR3 loop: CASSPGTSSDTQYF. The CDR3 bases are TGTGCCAGCTCCCCCGGGACTAGTTCAGATACGCAGTATTTT. The chain is built from TRBV18 and TRBJ2-3; 8 nucleotides align to TRBD2. Germline values: CDR1 KGHSH, CDR2 LQKENI. There are 14 residues in the CDR3. V dropped 6 bases and J dropped 4; count of bases not matched to a gene: 6.

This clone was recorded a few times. The CDR3 loop is CASSDIRGYGYTF. The CDR3 nucleotides read TGTGCCAGCAGTGATATAAGAGGATATGGCTACACCTTC. The chain combines TRBV6-1 with TRBJ1-2; D is unclear. Trimming stripped 3 bases from V and 5 bases from J, with 10 bases between. Per germline, CDR1 MNHNS and CDR2 SASEGT. This CDR3 spans 13 amino acids.

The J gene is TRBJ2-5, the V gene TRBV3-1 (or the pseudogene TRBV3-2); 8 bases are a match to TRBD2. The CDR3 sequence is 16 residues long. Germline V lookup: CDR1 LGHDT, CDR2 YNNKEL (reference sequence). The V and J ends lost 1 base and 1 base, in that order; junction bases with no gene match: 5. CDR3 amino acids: CASSQGAGAFQETQYF. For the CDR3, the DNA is TGTGCCAGCAGCCAAGGAGCGGGGGCCTTCCAAGAGACCCAGTACTTC.

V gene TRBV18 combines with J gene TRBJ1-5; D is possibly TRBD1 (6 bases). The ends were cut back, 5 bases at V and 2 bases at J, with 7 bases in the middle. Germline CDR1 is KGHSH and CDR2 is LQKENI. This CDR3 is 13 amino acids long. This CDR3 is CASSGGGNQPQHF. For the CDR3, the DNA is TGTGCCAGCTCAGGGGGCGGCAATCAGCCCCAGCATTTT.

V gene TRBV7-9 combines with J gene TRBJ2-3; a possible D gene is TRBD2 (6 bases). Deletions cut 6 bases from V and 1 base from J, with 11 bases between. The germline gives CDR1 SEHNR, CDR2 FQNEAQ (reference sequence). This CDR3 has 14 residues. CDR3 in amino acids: CASRRSSGTDTQYF. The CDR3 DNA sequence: TGTGCCAGCAGACGTTCTAGCGGCACAGATACGCAGTATTTT.

Written as DNA, the CDR3 is TGTGCCAGCAGCTCCAAAGCGTCCCAGGGGGGCATTCAGTACTTC. Its protein is CASSSKASQGGIQYF. This chain uses TRBV7-2 with TRBJ2-4; TRBD1 is a possible D gene (7 bases). The CDR3 length is 15 residues. CDR1 and CDR2 from the germline V gene are SGHTA and FQGNSA. V gave up 4 bases and J gave up 9 bases, with 19 bases separating them.

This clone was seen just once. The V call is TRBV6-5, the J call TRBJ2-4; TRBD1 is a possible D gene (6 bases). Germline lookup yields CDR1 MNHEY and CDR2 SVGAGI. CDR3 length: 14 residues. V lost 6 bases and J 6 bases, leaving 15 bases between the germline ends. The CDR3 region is CASRSRDTLNIQYF. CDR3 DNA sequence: TGTGCCAGCAGGTCCCGGGACACCTTAAACATTCAGTACTTC.

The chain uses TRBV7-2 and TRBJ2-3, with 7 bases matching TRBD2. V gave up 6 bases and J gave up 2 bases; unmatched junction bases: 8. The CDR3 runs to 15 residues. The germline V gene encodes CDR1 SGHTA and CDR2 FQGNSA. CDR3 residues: CASSQLASHTDTQYF. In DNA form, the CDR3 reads TGTGCCAGCAGTCAACTAGCGAGTCACACAGATACGCAGTATTTT.

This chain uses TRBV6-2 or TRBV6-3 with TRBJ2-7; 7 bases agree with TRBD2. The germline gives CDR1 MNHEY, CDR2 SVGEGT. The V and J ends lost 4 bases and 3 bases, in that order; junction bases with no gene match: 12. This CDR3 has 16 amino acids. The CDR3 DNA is TGTGCCAGCAGTTCGACTAAGCGGGGTTTCATCTACGAGCAGTACTTC. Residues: CASSSTKRGFIYEQYF.

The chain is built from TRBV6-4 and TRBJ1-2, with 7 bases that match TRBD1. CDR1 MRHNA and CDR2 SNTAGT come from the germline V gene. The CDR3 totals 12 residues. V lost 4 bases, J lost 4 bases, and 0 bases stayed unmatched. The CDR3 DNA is TGTGCCAGCAGTGGACAGGGCTATGGCTACACCTTC. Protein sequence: CASSGQGYGYTF.

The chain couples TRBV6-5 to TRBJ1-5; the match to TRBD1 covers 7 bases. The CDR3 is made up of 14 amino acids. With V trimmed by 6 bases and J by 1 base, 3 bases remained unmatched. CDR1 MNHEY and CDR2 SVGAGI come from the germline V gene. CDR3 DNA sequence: TGTGCCAGCAGAGTACAGGGGAGCAATCAGCCCCAGCATTTT. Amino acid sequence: CASRVQGSNQPQHF.

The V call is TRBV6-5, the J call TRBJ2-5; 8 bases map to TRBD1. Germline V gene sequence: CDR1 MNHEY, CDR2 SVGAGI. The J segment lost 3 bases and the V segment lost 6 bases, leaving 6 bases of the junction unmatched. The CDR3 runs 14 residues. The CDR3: CASRIRDRKETQYF. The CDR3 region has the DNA TGTGCCAGCAGAATCCGGGACAGGAAAGAGACCCAGTACTTC.

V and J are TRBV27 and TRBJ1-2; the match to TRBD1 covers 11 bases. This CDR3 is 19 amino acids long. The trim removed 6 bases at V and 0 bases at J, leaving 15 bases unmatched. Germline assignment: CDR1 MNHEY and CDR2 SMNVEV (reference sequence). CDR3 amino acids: CASRVLAGQGDVANYGYTF. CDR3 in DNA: TGTGCCAGCAGAGTCCTCGCGGGACAGGGGGACGTCGCTAACTATGGCTACACCTTC.

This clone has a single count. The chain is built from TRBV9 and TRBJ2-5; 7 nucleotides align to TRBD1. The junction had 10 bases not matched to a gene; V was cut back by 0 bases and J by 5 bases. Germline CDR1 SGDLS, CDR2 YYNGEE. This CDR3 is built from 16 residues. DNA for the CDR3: TGTGCCAGCAGCGTAGGTACACAGGGGTTTTGGGAGACCCAGTACTTC. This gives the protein CASSVGTQGFWETQYF. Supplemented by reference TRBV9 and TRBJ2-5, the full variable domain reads DSGVTQTPKHLITATGQRVTLRCSPRSGDLSVYWYQQSLDQGLQFLIQYYNGEERAKGNILERFSAQQFPDLHSELNLSSLELGDSALYFCASSVGTQGFWETQYFGPGTRLLVL.

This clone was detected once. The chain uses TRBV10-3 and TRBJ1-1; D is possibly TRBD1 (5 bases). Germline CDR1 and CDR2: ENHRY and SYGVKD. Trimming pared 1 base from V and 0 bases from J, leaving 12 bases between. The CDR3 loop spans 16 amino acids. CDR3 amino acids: CAISEYRQFMNTEAFF. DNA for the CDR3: TGTGCCATCAGTGAGTATCGACAGTTCATGAACACTGAAGCTTTCTTT.

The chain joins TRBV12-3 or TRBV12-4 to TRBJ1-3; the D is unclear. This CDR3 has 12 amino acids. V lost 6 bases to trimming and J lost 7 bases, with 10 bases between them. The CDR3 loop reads CASREGGNTIYF. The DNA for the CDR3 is TGTGCCAGCAGAGAGGGAGGTAACACCATATATTTT.

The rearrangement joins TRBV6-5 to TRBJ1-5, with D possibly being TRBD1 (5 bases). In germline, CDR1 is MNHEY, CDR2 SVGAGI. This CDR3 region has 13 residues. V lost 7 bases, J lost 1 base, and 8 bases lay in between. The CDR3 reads CASTAGSNQPQHF. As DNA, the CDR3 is TGTGCCAGCACCGCAGGGAGCAATCAGCCCCAGCATTTT.

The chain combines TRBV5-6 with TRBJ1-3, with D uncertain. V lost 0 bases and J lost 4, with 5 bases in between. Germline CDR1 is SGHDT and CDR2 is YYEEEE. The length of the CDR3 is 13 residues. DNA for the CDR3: TGTGCCAGCAGCTTGGCCCGGGGAAACACCATATATTTT. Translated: CASSLARGNTIYF.

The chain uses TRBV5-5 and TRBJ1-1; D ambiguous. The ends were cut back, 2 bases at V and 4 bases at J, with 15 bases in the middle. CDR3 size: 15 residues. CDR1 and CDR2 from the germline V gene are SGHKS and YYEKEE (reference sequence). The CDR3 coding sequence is TGTGCCAGCAGCTTCGGGGATATCATAGGCACTGAAGCTTTCTTT. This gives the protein CASSFGDIIGTEAFF.

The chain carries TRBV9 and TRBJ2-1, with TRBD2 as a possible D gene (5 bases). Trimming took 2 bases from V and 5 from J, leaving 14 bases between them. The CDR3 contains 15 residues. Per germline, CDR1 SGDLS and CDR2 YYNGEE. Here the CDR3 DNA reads TGTGCCAGCAGCGTCTCAACGACGGGGAACAATGAGCAGTTCTTC. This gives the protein CASSVSTTGNNEQFF. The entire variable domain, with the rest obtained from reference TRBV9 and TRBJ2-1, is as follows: DSGVTQTPKHLITATGQRVTLRCSPRSGDLSVYWYQQSLDQGLQFLIQYYNGEERAKGNILERFSAQQFPDLHSELNLSSLELGDSALYFCASSVSTTGNNEQFFGPGTRLTVL.

The DNA for the CDR3 is TGTGCCAGCAGTCCACAGTTCCATGAGCAGTTCTTC. Amino acids: CASSPQFHEQFF. The rearrangement joins TRBV12-3 or TRBV12-4 to TRBJ2-1; no clear D. CDR3 size: 12 residues. V was pared by 5 bases and J by 8 bases, with 10 bases between.